One T cell receptor (beta chain) is described in this entry. The record originates from a study of cytotoxic CD8 clonotypes in ibrutinib-treated CLL. Whole-study context: Samples averaged about 260,000 productive templates and about 94,000 productive rearrangements.

Profiled with immunoSEQ multiplex PCR; TCRdb holds only in-frame clones, not every one. The data hold about 140,000 clones, with 75% to 85% observed a single time. This specimen was PBMCs, taken after 36 months of ibrutinib treatment. This clonotype was obtained from a human donor with chronic lymphocytic leukemia.

CDR3 protein: CASSEMNTEAFF. CDR3 DNA sequence: TGCGCCAGCAGCGAAATGAACACTGAAGCTTTCTTT. V and J are TRBV5-1 and TRBJ1-1, with D unclear. The V end was cut by 4 bases, the J end by 0 bases, with 4 bases between. The CDR3 contains 12 residues. Germline loops: CDR1 SGHRS, CDR2 YFSETQ. Variable domain in full (rest from reference TRBV5-1 and TRBJ1-1): KAGVTQTPRYLIKTRGQQVTLSCSPISGHRSVSWYQQTPGQGLQFLFEYFSETQRNKGNFPGRFSGRQFSNSRSEMNVSTLELGDSALYLCASSEMNTEAFFGQGTRLTVV.